The rows below give T cell receptor beta chains drawn from one sample of a study of T cell responses to AZD1222 COVID-19 vaccine. Measured with immunoSEQ multiplex PCR; TCRdb has only the in-frame clones, and not every one. The sample shows about 110,000 clones, approximately 89% of them seen only once. The specimen was peripheral blood, collected on day 0 of AZD1222 vaccination. The receptors stem from an adult in good health. CDR3s include the opening cysteine and the closing phenylalanine or tryptophan. The D gene is left open where the match is weak. Some rows mark clone size as missing; the rest say once, few, many or name a class of expanded clone.

NA | TRBJ2-7 | TRBV19 | NA | CASSMGRARGRDYEQYF | TGTGCCAGTAGTATGGGCCGGGCGAGGGGACGAGACTACGAGCAGTACTTC
TRBD2 | TRBJ2-7 | TRBV6-2/TRBV6-3 | NA | CASSYGASGADGQYF | TGTGCCAGCAGTTACGGCGCTAGCGGGGCTGACGGGCAGTACTTC
NA | TRBJ1-3 | TRBV9 | NA | CASSVTDSGNTIYF | TGTGCCAGCAGCGTAACAGACTCTGGAAACACCATATATTTT
NA | TRBJ2-2 | TRBV7-6 | NA | CASRRGAGELFF | TGTGCCAGCAGGAGAGGGGCGGGGGAGCTGTTTTTT
TRBD2 | TRBJ2-2 | TRBV12-5 | few | CASGLVIRTSGGAGELFF | TGTGCTAGTGGTTTGGTGATACGGACTAGCGGGGGGGCCGGGGAGCTGTTTTTT
NA | TRBJ2-1 | TRBV5-5 | NA | CASSFRDRYNEQFF | TGTGCCAGCAGCTTTCGGGACCGATACAATGAGCAGTTCTTC
NA | TRBJ2-2 | TRBV9 | few | CASSLGYIGELFF | TGTGCCAGCAGCCTAGGTTATATCGGGGAGCTGTTTTTT
TRBD2 | TRBJ2-1 | TRBV6-6 | NA | CASRPGASGGNQQFF | TGTGCCAGCAGGCCCGGGGCTAGCGGGGGGAATCAGCAGTTCTTC
TRBD1 | TRBJ1-2 | TRBV13 | NA | CASSIRTGGDYGYTF | TGTGCCAGCAGCATCCGGACAGGCGGAGATTATGGCTACACCTTC
TRBD2 | TRBJ2-7 | TRBV4-2 | NA | CASSRNPLGTSGSYEQYF | TGTGCCAGCAGCCGAAACCCCTTAGGGACTAGCGGCTCCTACGAGCAGTACTTC
NA | TRBJ2-7 | TRBV5-1 | few | CASRRERSSYEQYF | TGCGCCAGCAGGAGGGAGAGGAGCTCCTACGAGCAGTACTTC
NA | TRBJ1-2 | TRBV27 | NA | CASRNRANYGYTF | TGTGCCAGCAGAAACAGAGCTAACTATGGCTACACCTTC
NA | TRBJ2-7 | TRBV4-3 | NA | CASSQDQGKGYEQYF | TGCGCCAGCAGCCAAGATCAGGGGAAAGGCTACGAGCAGTACTTC
NA | TRBJ1-2 | TRBV19 | NA | CASSKRQVLNYGYTF | TGTGCCAGTAGTAAAAGACAGGTACTCAACTATGGCTACACCTTC
NA | TRBJ2-6 | TRBV10-3 | NA | CAIKGAGANVLTF | TGTGCCATCAAGGGAGCTGGGGCCAACGTCCTGACTTTC
TRBD2 | TRBJ2-3 | TRBV13 | NA | CASKGGGTDTQYF | TGTGCCAGCAAGGGCGGGGGAACAGATACGCAGTATTTT
TRBD1 | TRBJ1-1 | TRBV5-1 | NA | CASSTGQGGPTNTEAFF | TGCGCCAGCAGCACGGGACAGGGTGGACCCACGAACACTGAAGCTTTCTTT
NA | TRBJ1-6 | TRBV6-5 | NA | CASRQTQAGDSPLHF | TGTGCCAGCAGACAGACACAGGCAGGAGATTCACCCCTCCACTTT
TRBD1 | TRBJ1-3 | TRBV6-6 | NA | CASSIITGTGVNTIYF | TGTGCCAGCAGTATAATCACCGGGACAGGGGTCAACACCATATATTTT
TRBD1 | TRBJ1-2 | TRBV7-2 | NA | CASRRGTEEYGYTF | TGTGCCAGCAGACGGGGGACAGAGGAATATGGCTACACCTTC
NA | TRBJ2-1 | TRBV5-1 | NA | CASSPRNSYNEQFF | TGCGCCAGCTCCCCGAGGAACTCCTACAATGAGCAGTTCTTC
NA | TRBJ1-1 | TRBV7-9 | NA | CASSANRGDTEAFF | TGTGCCAGCAGCGCTAATCGGGGGGACACTGAAGCTTTCTTT
NA | TRBJ1-5 | TRBV28 | NA | CASVRGRLSNQPQHF | TGTGCCAGCGTCCGGGGACGCCTTAGCAATCAGCCCCAGCATTTT
TRBD1 | TRBJ2-4 | TRBV15 | NA | CATSRDDRGEENIQYF | TGTGCCACCAGCAGAGATGACAGGGGCGAGGAAAACATTCAGTACTTC
NA | TRBJ1-2 | TRBV27 | NA | CASSLSGGPNTNYGYTF | TGTGCCAGCAGTTTATCCGGGGGACCGAATACTAACTATGGCTACACCTTC
NA | TRBJ2-7 | TRBV4-1 | NA | CASSQFVGGSYEQYF | TGCGCCAGCAGCCAATTCGTCGGGGGCTCCTACGAGCAGTACTTC
NA | TRBJ1-5 | TRBV7-8 | NA | CASSSQERLNNQPQHF | TGTGCCAGCAGCTCACAGGAGCGGTTGAACAATCAGCCCCAGCATTTT
NA | TRBJ1-2 | TRBV19 | NA | CASSIFREANYGYTF | TGTGCCAGTAGTATATTTCGGGAAGCCAACTATGGCTACACCTTC
NA | TRBJ1-2 | TRBV19 | NA | CASSETAGSNYGYTF | TGTGCCAGTAGTGAAACCGCAGGGTCTAACTATGGCTACACCTTC
TRBD2 | TRBJ2-7 | TRBV10-3 | NA | CAIGLADSAREQYF | TGTGCCATCGGGCTAGCGGACTCTGCACGCGAGCAGTACTTC
NA | TRBJ2-1 | TRBV7-2 | NA | CASAWAGNSYNEQFF | TGTGCCAGCGCTTGGGCAGGCAACTCCTACAATGAGCAGTTCTTC
NA | TRBJ1-1 | TRBV7-2 | NA | CASSLASTDLNTEAFF | TGTGCCAGCAGCTTAGCGTCGACAGACCTGAACACTGAAGCTTTCTTT
NA | TRBJ1-5 | TRBV13 | NA | CASSLGRGIGNQPQHF | TGTGCCAGCAGCTTAGGTCGGGGAATCGGCAATCAGCCCCAGCATTTT
TRBD1 | TRBJ1-5 | TRBV6-5 | NA | CASSFGTGESQPQHF | TGTGCCAGCAGTTTTGGGACAGGGGAGAGTCAGCCCCAGCATTTT
TRBD2 | TRBJ2-1 | TRBV7-8 | NA | CASSTSSGVYNEQFF | TGTGCCAGCAGCACTTCTAGCGGGGTTTACAATGAGCAGTTCTTC
TRBD2 | TRBJ2-4 | TRBV2 | NA | CASSPSDPGGWNIQYF | TGTGCCAGCAGTCCAAGCGATCCGGGAGGCTGGAACATTCAGTACTTC
TRBD2 | TRBJ2-5 | TRBV7-2 | once | CASSTLAGGPVTQYF | TGTGCCAGCAGCACGTTAGCGGGGGGGCCGGTGACCCAGTACTTC
TRBD2 | TRBJ2-3 | TRBV11-2 | once | CASQIKGLAGTSNTDTQYF | TGTGCCAGCCAGATTAAGGGACTAGCGGGGACCTCCAACACAGATACGCAGTATTTT
NA | TRBJ1-5 | TRBV9 | few | CASSVQGGDQPQHF | TGTGCCAGCAGCGTACAGGGAGGGGATCAGCCCCAGCATTTT
NA | TRBJ2-2 | TRBV9 | NA | CASSVVWNTGELFF | TGTGCCAGCAGCGTAGTTTGGAACACCGGGGAGCTGTTTTTT
NA | TRBJ2-5 | TRBV6-4 | NA | CASSPDCPETQYF | TGTGCCAGCAGCCCGGACTGCCCCGAGACCCAGTACTTC
NA | TRBJ1-5 | TRBV15 | NA | CATSMRQTNQPQHF | TGTGCCACCAGCATGCGGCAGACCAATCAGCCCCAGCATTTT
TRBD1 | TRBJ2-1 | TRBV6-4 | NA | CASSPEGQGTNEQFF | TGTGCCAGCAGCCCTGAGGGACAGGGGACCAATGAGCAGTTCTTC
NA | TRBJ2-3 | TRBV6-2/TRBV6-3 | NA | CASSYNPEGGYHPPGDTQYF | TGTGCCAGCAGTTACAATCCTGAGGGGGGCTACCACCCGCCCGGAGATACGCAGTATTTT
NA | TRBJ2-7 | TRBV11-3 | once | CASSLEKGPTYEQYF | TGTGCCAGCAGCTTGGAGAAGGGCCCAACCTACGAGCAGTACTTC
NA | TRBJ2-7 | TRBV19 | few | CASHKKGSYEQYF | TGTGCCAGCCATAAGAAGGGGTCCTACGAGCAGTACTTC
TRBD1 | TRBJ1-2 | TRBV5-1 | NA | CASSLDRVIKADGYTF | TGCGCCAGCAGCTTAGACAGGGTCATTAAGGCCGATGGCTACACCTTC
NA | TRBJ1-2 | TRBV5-8 | NA | CASSPPTGSLYGYTF | TGTGCCAGCAGCCCCCCGACGGGGTCCCTCTATGGCTACACCTTC
NA | TRBJ2-7 | TRBV21-1 | NA | CASSKGPRTGDEQYF | TGTGCCAGCAGCAAAGGGCCGCGGACAGGGGACGAGCAGTACTTC
NA | TRBJ2-1 | TRBV7-2 | NA | CASSLYPNPSSFF | TGTGCCAGCAGCTTATACCCGAACCCGAGCTCGTTCTTC
NA | TRBJ2-4 | TRBV9 | NA | CASSVVQVSKNIQYF | TGTGCCAGCAGCGTAGTTCAGGTCTCCAAAAACATTCAGTACTTC
TRBD1 | TRBJ2-1 | TRBV27 | NA | CASSTNRGRGNEQFF | TGTGCCAGCAGTACCAACAGGGGGCGCGGAAATGAGCAGTTCTTC
TRBD2 | TRBJ2-3 | TRBV5-4 | few | CASSLVGLAGRDTQYF | TGTGCCAGCAGCTTGGTCGGCCTAGCGGGGAGAGATACGCAGTATTTT
TRBD2 | TRBJ2-5 | TRBV6-1 | few | CASSELAGGQETQYF | TGTGCCAGCAGTGAACTAGCGGGGGGGCAAGAGACCCAGTACTTC
NA | TRBJ1-3 | TRBV5-4 | NA | CASSSRLNSGNTIYF | TGTGCCAGCAGCTCGCGACTGAACTCTGGAAACACCATATATTTT
NA | TRBJ1-6 | TRBV4-2 | NA | CASSQKMIIRGSDNSPLHF | TGTGCCAGCAGCCAAAAAATGATAATAAGGGGGTCAGATAATTCACCCCTCCACTTT
TRBD1 | TRBJ1-1 | TRBV5-8 | NA | CASSYGTGWRTNTEAFF | TGTGCCAGCAGCTACGGGACAGGGTGGCGTACGAACACTGAAGCTTTCTTT
TRBD1 | TRBJ2-7 | TRBV5-1 | NA | CASSRDRVEQYF | TGCGCCAGCAGCAGGGACAGGGTCGAGCAGTACTTC
NA | TRBJ1-5 | TRBV7-9 | NA | CASTGVSGQPQHF | TGTGCCAGCACGGGGGTCTCGGGTCAGCCCCAGCATTTT